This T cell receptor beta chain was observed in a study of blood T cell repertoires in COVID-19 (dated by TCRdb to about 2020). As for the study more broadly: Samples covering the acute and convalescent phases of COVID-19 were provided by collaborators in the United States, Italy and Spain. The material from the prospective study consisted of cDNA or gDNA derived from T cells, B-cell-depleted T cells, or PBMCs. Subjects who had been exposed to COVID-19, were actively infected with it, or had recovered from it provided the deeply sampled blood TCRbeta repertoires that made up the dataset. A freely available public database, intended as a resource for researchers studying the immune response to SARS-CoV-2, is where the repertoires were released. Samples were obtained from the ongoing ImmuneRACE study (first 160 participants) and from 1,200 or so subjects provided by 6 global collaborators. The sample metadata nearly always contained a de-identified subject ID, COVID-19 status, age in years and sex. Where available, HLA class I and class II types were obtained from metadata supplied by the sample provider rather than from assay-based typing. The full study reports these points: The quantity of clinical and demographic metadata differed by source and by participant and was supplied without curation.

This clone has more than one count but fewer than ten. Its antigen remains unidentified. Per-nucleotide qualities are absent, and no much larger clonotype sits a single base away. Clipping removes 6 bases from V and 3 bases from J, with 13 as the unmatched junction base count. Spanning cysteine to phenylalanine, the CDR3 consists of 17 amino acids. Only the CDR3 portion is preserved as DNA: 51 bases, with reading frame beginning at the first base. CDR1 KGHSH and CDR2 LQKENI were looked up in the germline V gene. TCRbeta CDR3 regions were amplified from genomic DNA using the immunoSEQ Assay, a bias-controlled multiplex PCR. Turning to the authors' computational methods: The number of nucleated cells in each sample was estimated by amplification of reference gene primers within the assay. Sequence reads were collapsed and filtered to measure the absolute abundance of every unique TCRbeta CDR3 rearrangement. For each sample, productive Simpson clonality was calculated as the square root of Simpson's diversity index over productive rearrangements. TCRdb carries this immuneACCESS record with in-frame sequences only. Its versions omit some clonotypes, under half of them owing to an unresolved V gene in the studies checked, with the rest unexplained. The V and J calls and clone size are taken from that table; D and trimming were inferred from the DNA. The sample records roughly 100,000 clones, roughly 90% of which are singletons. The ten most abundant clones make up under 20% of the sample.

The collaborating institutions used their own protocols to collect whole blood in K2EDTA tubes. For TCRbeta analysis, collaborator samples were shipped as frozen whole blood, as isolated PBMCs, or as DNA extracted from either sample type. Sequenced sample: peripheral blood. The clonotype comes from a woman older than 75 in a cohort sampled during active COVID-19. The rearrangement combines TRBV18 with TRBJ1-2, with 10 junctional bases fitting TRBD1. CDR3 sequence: CASSPLTTGTGDYGYTF. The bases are TGTGCCAGCTCTCCCCTAACCACCGGGACAGGGGACTATGGCTACACCTTC.